The 3 T cell receptor beta chains in this list originate from one sample, sequenced in a study of prognosis after radiotherapy for stage I lung cancer. Genomic DNA served as the source from which two-round multiplex PCR generated TCR beta CDR3 amplicons. Round-one PCR had primers specific to each TRBV and TRBJ gene. From the multiplex PCR reads, TCRdb called clonotypes with MiXCR, one entry per CDR3 protein. The sample holds roughly 14,000 distinct CDR3 sequences, around a third seen once. Sequencing was performed on PBMCs, taken before or after stereotactic body radiation therapy (not recorded which). The receptors here all came from a donor aged 50 or older with non-small cell lung cancer.

Note on this clonotype: The junction and the germline gene differ at one end; a read error may be behind it. V gene TRBV6-2 or TRBV6-3 combines with J gene TRBJ2-1; 7 bases are a match to TRBD2. Germline V gene sequence: CDR1 MNHEY, CDR2 SVGEGT. This CDR3 region has 17 residues. CDR3 bases: TGTGCCAGCAGTTCCAACGTGAGGGGCGGGAGCGGAAATGGGCAGTTCTTC. Its translation: CASSSNVRGGSGNGQFF.

This clonotype was recorded many times. The J gene is TRBJ2-1, the V gene TRBV3-1, with D possibly being TRBD2 (6 bases). In germline, CDR1 is LGHDT, CDR2 YNNKEL (reference sequence). Deletions cut 4 bases from V and 5 bases from J, with 15 bases between. The CDR3 runs 15 residues. CDR3 nucleotides: TGTGCCAGCAGCCGGGAGGCGACTTCTAACAATGAGCAGTTCTTC. Its translation: CASSREATSNNEQFF.

This clonotype was observed at least ten times. V usage is TRBV12-3 or TRBV12-4 and J usage is TRBJ1-1; D might be TRBD1 (5 bases). CDR3 length: 13 residues. The V and J ends lost 2 bases and 4 bases respectively, with 8 bases between them. CDR3 protein: CASSLRGVTEAFF. The CDR3 DNA is TGTGCCAGCAGTTTAAGAGGGGTCACTGAAGCTTTCTTT.